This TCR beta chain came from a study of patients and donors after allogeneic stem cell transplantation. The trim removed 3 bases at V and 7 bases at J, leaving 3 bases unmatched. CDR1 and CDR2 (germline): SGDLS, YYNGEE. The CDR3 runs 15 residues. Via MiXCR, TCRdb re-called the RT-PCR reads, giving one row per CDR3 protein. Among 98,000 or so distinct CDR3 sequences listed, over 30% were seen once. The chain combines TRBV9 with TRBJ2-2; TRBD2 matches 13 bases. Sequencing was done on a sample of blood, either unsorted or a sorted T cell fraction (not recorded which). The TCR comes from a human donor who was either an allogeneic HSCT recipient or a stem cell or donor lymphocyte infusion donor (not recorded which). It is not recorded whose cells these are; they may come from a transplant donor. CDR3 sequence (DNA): TGTGCCAGCAGCGCGACTAGCGGGAGGTACGGGGAGCTGTTTTTT. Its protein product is CASSATSGRYGELFF.